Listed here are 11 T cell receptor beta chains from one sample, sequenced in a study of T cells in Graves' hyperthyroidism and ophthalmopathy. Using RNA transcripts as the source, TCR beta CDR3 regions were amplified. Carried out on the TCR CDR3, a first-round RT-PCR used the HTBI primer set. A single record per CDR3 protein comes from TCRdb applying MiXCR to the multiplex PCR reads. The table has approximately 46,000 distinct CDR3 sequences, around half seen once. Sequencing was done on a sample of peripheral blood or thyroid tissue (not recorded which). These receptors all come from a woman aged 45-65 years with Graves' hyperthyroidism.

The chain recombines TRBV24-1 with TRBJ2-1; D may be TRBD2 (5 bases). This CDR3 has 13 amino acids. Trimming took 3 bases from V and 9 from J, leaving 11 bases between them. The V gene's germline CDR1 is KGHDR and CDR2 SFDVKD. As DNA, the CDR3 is TGTGCCACCAGTGATGGAGCGGTCGCTGAGCAGTTCTTC. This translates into CATSDGAVAEQFF.

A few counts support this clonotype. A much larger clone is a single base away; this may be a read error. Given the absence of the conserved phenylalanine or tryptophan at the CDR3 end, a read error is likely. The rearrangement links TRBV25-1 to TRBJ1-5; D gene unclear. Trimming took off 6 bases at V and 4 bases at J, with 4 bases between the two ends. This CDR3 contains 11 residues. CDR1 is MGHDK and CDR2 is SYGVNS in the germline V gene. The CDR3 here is CASSRNQPQHL. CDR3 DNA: TGTGCCAGCAGCAGAAATCAGCCCCAGCATCTT.

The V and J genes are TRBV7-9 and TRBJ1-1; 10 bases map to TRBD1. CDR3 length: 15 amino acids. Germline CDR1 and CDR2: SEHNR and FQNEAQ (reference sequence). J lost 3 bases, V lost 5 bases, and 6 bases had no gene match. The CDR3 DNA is TGTGCCAGCAGCACCCGGACAGGGGGGGACACTGAAGCTTTCTTT. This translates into CASSTRTGGDTEAFF. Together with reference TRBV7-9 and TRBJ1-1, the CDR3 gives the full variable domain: DTGVSQNPRHKITKRGQNVTFRCDPISEHNRLYWYRQTLGQGPEFLTYFQNEAQLEKSRLLSDRFSAERPKGSFSTLEIQRTEQGDSAMYLCASSTRTGGDTEAFFGQGTRLTVV.

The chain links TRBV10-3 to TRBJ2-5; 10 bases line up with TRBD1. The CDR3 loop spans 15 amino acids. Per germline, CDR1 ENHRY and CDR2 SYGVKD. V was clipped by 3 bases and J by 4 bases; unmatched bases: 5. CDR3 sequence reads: CAISDDRGQGETQYF. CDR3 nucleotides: TGTGCCATCAGTGACGACAGGGGGCAGGGAGAGACCCAGTACTTC.

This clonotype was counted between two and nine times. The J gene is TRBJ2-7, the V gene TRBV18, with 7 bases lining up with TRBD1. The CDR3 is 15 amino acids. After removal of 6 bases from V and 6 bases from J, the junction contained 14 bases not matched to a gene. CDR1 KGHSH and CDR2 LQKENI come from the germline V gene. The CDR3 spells CASSEGGRESAEQYF. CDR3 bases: TGTGCCAGCTCTGAAGGGGGCAGGGAGTCGGCCGAGCAGTACTTC.

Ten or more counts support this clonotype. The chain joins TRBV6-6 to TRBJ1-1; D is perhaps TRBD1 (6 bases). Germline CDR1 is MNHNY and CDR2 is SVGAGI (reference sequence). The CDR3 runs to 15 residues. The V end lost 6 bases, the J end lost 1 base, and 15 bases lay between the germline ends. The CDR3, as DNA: TGTGCCAGCAGCTCGGTGATAGGGGGGAACACTGAAGCTTTCTTT. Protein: CASSSVIGGNTEAFF.

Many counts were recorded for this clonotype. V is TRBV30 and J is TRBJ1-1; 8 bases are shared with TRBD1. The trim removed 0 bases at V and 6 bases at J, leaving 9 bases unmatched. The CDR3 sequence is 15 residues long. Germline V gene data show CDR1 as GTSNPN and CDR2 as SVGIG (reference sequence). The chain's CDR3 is CAWSVQDRGRPEAFF. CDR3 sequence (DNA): TGTGCCTGGAGTGTACAAGACAGGGGCCGACCTGAAGCTTTCTTT.

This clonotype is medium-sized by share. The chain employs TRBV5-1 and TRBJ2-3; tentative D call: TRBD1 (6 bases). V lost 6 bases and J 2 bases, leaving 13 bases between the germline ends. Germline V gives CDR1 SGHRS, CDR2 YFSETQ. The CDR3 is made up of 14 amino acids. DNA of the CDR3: TGCGCCAGCATTCCCCGGGACACCACAGATACGCAGTATTTT. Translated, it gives CASIPRDTTDTQYF. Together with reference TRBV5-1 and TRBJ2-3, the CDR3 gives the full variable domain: KAGVTQTPRYLIKTRGQQVTLSCSPISGHRSVSWYQQTPGQGLQFLFEYFSETQRNKGNFPGRFSGRQFSNSRSEMNVSTLELGDSALYLCASIPRDTTDTQYFGPGTRLTVL.

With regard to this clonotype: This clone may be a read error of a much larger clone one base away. CDR3: CASRPGTFNNQSQHF. The CDR3 DNA is TGTGCCAGCAGACCCGGGACATTTAACAATCAGTCCCAGCATTTT. J is TRBJ1-5 and V is TRBV27; a weak D match, TRBD1 (6 bases). This CDR3 has 15 amino acids. The germline CDR1 and CDR2 sequences are MNHEY and SMNVEV (reference sequence).

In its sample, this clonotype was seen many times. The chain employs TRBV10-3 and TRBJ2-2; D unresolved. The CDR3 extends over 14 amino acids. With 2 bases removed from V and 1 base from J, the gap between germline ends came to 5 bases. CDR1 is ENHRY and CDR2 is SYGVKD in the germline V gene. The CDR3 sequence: CAISEQGNTGELFF. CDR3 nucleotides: TGTGCCATCAGTGAGCAAGGGAACACCGGGGAGCTGTTTTTT.

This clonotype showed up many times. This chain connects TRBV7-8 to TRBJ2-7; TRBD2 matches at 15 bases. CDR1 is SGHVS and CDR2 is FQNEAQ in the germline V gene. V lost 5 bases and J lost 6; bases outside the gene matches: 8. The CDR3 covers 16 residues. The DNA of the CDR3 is TGTGCCAGCAGCCAAGGCTTGGGACTAGCGGGAGGCGAGCAGTACTTC. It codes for CASSQGLGLAGGEQYF. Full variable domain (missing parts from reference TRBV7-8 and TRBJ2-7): GAGVSQSPRYKVAKRGQDVALRCDPISGHVSLFWYQQALGQGPEFLTYFQNEAQLDKSGLPSDRFFAERPEGSVSTLKIQRTQQEDSAVYLCASSQGLGLAGGEQYFGPGTRLTVT.